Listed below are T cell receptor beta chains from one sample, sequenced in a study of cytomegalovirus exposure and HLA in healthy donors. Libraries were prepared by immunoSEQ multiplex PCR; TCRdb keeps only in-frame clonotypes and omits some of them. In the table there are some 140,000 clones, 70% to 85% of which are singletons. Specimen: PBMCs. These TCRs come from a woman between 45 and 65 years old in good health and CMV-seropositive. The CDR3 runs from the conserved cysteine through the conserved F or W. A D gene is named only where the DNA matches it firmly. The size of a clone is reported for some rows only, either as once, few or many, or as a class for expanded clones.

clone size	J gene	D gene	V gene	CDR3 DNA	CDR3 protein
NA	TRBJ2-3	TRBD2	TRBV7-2	TGTGCCAGCAGCCCGGGACTAGCGGGGCCCAGGGATACGCAGTATTTT	CASSPGLAGPRDTQYF
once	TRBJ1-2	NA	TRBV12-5	TGTGCTAGTGGTTACAGGAGTCCCTATGGCTACACCTTC	CASGYRSPYGYTF
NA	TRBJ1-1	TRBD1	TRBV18	TGTGCCAGCTCACCCCGGGGACAGAGAGGTAGTGCTGAAGCTTTCTTT	CASSPRGQRGSAEAFF
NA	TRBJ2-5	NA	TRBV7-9	TGTGCCAGCAGCTTAGGTGTAGGGGGAGACAGAAAAGAGACCCAGTACTTC	CASSLGVGGDRKETQYF
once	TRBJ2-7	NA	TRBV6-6	TGTGCCAGCAGTTACTCTCCATCGGGCGAGCAGTACTTC	CASSYSPSGEQYF
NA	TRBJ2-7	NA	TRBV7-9	TGTGCCAGCAGCTTAGATGGGCCCTCCTACGAGCAGTACTTC	CASSLDGPSYEQYF
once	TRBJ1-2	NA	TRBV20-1	TGCAGTGCTAGTACAAATGGCTACACCTTC	CSASTNGYTF
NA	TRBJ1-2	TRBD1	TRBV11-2	TGTGCCAGCAGCTTAGACAGGGGGAACTATGGCTACACCTTC	CASSLDRGNYGYTF
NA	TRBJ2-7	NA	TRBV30	TGTGCCTGGAAAGTCGATTACATGGCCGAGCAGTACTTC	CAWKVDYMAEQYF
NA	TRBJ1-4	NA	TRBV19	TGTGCCAGTAGTCCCCTGGGACTAGGGGAAAAACTGTTTTTT	CASSPLGLGEKLFF
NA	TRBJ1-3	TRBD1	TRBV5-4	TGTGCCAGCAGCTTTCAGGGGGAGAGCTCTGGAAACACCATATATTTT	CASSFQGESSGNTIYF
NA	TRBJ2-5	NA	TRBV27	TGTGCCAGCAGTTTGGGCTGGGGCGGACCATCCACGGAGACCCAGTACTTC	CASSLGWGGPSTETQYF
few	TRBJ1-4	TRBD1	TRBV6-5	TGTGCCAGCAGGGACAGGTATACTGAAAAACTGTTTTTT	CASRDRYTEKLFF
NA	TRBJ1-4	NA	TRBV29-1	TGCAGCGTTGTATTCGGGTTTACTAATGAAAAACTGTTTTTT	CSVVFGFTNEKLFF
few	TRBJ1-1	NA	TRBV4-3	TGCGCCAGCAGCCAAGATCCGGGGGGTTTGGGTCAGGTGGGGAGTGAAGCTTTCTTT	CASSQDPGGLGQVGSEAFF
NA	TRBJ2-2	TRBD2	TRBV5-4	TGTGCCAGCAGCTTCATTAGCGGGGGATTCACCGGGGAGCTGTTTTTT	CASSFISGGFTGELFF
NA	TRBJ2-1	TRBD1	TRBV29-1	TGCAGCGTTGAAGGGGAAAGCGGGACAGGGCTGGGGAATGAGCAGTTCTTC	CSVEGESGTGLGNEQFF
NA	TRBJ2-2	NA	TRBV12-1	TGTGCCAGCAGCTTTGTTTCGGCGGGGGGGGGTCGAAAGCAAGAGCTGTTTTTT	CASSFVSAGGGRKQELFF
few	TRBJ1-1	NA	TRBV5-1	TGCGCCAGCATGCTGAGGGGGGGTACTGAAGCTTTCTTT	CASMLRGGTEAFF
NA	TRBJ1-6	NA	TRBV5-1	TGCGCCAGCAGCCCCCGTGGAGCTAATTCACCCCTCCACTTT	CASSPRGANSPLHF
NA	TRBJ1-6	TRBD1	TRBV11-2	TGTGCCAGCAGCCTCGACAGGGTGGGTAATTCACCCCTCCACTTT	CASSLDRVGNSPLHF
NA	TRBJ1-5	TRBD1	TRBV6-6	TGTGCCAGCAGCCGCGGACAGGCGGATAGCAATCAGCCCCAGCATTTT	CASSRGQADSNQPQHF
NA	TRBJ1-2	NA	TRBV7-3	TGTGCCAGCAGCTTACGGGCGGCAGGGGAGGGGGCTAACTATGGCTACACCTTC	CASSLRAAGEGANYGYTF
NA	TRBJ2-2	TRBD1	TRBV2	TGTGCCAGCAGTGGGGAAGCAGGGGGTACCGGGGAGCTGTTTTTT	CASSGEAGGTGELFF
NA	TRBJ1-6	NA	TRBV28	TGTGCCAGCAGTTTAACAGGGCTTCAGAATTCACCCCTCCACTTT	CASSLTGLQNSPLHF
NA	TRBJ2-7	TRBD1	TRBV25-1	TGTGCCAGCAGTGACCCAGGGACAGACTCCTACGAGCAGTACTTC	CASSDPGTDSYEQYF
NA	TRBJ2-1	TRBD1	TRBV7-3	TGTGCCAGCAGCCGCCAAGGGGGCGACAATGAGCAGTTCTTC	CASSRQGGDNEQFF
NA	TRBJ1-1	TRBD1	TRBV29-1	TGCAGCGTTGGACAGGGCGGAATCACTGAAGCTTTCTTT	CSVGQGGITEAFF
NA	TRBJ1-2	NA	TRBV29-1	TGCAGCGTTACAATAAATCTTAACTATGGCTACACCTTC	CSVTINLNYGYTF
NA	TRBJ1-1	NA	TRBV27	TGTGCCAGCGCCCCACTGGGAGTTCTCGGCGGGTACACTGAAGCTTTCTTT	CASAPLGVLGGYTEAFF